This T cell receptor beta chain was captured in a study of cytomegalovirus exposure and HLA in healthy donors. Study results and limitations: The study found most TCR sequences rare, yet found some public TCRs in many donors. Later analysis found that TCR beta chains associated with HLA were more clonally expanded than other, equally common chains. Listed as cytomegalovirus-associated were approximately 160 TCR beta chains. It was likely that a cluster of highly shared sequence variants was a sequencing artifact.

The germline gives CDR1 SNHLY, CDR2 FYNNEI. Trimming at V came to 6 bases and at J to 3 bases, leaving 7 bases not matched to a gene. The CDR3 sequence is 14 residues long. With respect to this clone: Its target is unknown.

A multiplex PCR was run with 60 Vbeta primers and 13 Jbeta primers. Generated by immunoSEQ multiplex PCR, the TCRdb table keeps only in-frame clones and is missing some. The sample shows 150,000 or so clones, about 75% of them seen only once. V is TRBV2 and J is TRBJ2-5; TRBD1 agrees at 7 bases. Sequencing used PBMCs. The receptor's source is a woman aged 40 to 50 in good health and CMV-seropositive. CDR3 amino acids: CASSVDRVKETQYF. CDR3 coding DNA: TGTGCCAGCAGCGTCGACAGGGTAAAAGAGACCCAGTACTTC.